This TCR beta chain is from a study of T cells in Graves' hyperthyroidism and ophthalmopathy. Whole-study findings and limits: Ophthalmopathy was identified by the model a median about seven months ahead of onset.

This clonotype was counted ten times or more. Its antigen is unidentified. The junction had 9 bases not matched to a gene; V was cut back by 7 bases and J by 2 bases. CDR1 is SNHLY and CDR2 is FYNNEI in the germline V gene. The CDR3 covers 16 residues. The CDR3 regions of TCR beta were amplified from RNA transcripts. The HTBI primer set was used in a first-round RT-PCR of the TCR CDR3. TCRdb re-analysed the multiplex PCR reads in MiXCR, keeping a single row per CDR3 protein. The table has approximately 400,000 distinct CDR3 sequences, approximately 13% seen once. Ahead of any ophthalmopathy symptoms, the blood sample was obtained at the first diagnosis of hyperthyroidism.

The genes are TRBV2 and TRBJ2-3; 10 nucleotides match TRBD2. The TCR originated in a man under 40 with Graves' hyperthyroidism that later progressed to Graves' ophthalmopathy. Sample: blood. This CDR3 reads CASIGSSGGYTDTQYF. The CDR3 bases are TGTGCCAGCATAGGGTCTAGCGGGGGATACACAGATACGCAGTATTTT. Full variable domain (outside the CDR3, taken from reference TRBV2 and TRBJ2-3): EPEVTQTPSHQVTQMGQEVILRCVPISNHLYFYWYRQILGQKVEFLVSFYNNEISEKSEIFDDQFSVERPDGSNFTLKIRSTKLEDSAMYFCASIGSSGGYTDTQYFGPGTRLTVL.